Detailed here is one T cell receptor beta chain. Its antigen is currently unknown. The data are from a study of healthy donors' naive CD4 and CD8 T cells. Study context: Donors, half of them female, were 20-25, 40-50 or 60-70 years old. TCR alpha primers covered all functional IMGT alpha gene variants. Study-wide results and limits: CDR3 charge plus V and J genes appeared to account for 10% to 15% of CD4/CD8 variance. The study did not address homeostatic proliferation effects in naive T cells.

A linear amplification protocol produced the TCR libraries from around 510 ng of total RNA. In TCRdb, the reads were re-called with MiXCR into one record per CDR3 protein. The data show about 180,000 distinct CDR3 sequences, 65% to 75% seen once. V dropped 0 bases and J dropped 10 bases, with 10 bases sitting between them. The CDR3 length is 13 residues. CDR1 is MNHEY, CDR2 SVGAGI, per germline. The genes are TRBV6-5 and TRBJ2-1; maybe TRBD2 (6 bases). This sequence was found in a pool of human donors in good health; the sample pools cells from several healthy donors. The sequencing input was naive CD4+ and CD8+ T cells sorted from blood, pooled from several donors. The CDR3 sequence is CASSYSLREEQFF. The CDR3 nucleotides read TGTGCCAGCAGTTACTCACTGCGGGAAGAGCAGTTCTTC.